These T cell receptor beta chains were read from a single sample in a study of T cells in localized non-small cell lung cancer. Clones were read by immunoSEQ multiplex PCR, and TCRdb kept only the in-frame ones, dropping some. The sample holds about 77,000 clones; more than 75% are singletons and the top ten take around a fifth. This material consisted of peripheral blood, taken before any cancer treatment. The origin of the receptors is a woman aged 35-75 years with stage I squamous cell lung carcinoma. The CDR3 runs from the conserved cysteine through the conserved F or W. The D gene is left open where the match is weak. Where a row states a size, it is once, few, many or the class of an expanded clone; other rows omit it.

.,TRBJ1-5,TRBV6-1,TRBD1,15,TGTGCCAGCAGCTCACAGGGGGCGAGCAATCAGCCCCAGCATTTT,CASSSQGASNQPQHF
.,TRBJ2-3,TRBV4-1,.,15,TGCGCCAGCAGCCCTCCGGGGGCTGGAGCAGATACGCAGTATTTT,CASSPPGAGADTQYF
.,TRBJ1-5,TRBV7-2,.,13,TGTGCCAGCAGCCCAGGAATGGGGGGGCCCCAGCATTTT,CASSPGMGGPQHF
.,TRBJ2-7,TRBV11-1,TRBD1,14,TGTGCCAGCAGCTTAAACAGGGGGTTTGGCGAGCAGTACTTC,CASSLNRGFGEQYF
.,TRBJ2-7,TRBV9,TRBD1,14,TGTGCCAGCAGCGCCGGGACAGGCCTCTACGAGCAGTACTTC,CASSAGTGLYEQYF
.,TRBJ1-1,TRBV7-3,.,14,TGTGCCAGCAGCTTAAACGGGGCCGCGGTTGAAGCTTTCTTT,CASSLNGAAVEAFF
.,TRBJ2-1,TRBV28,.,16,TGTGCCAGCAGTGGATTTAGGGGGAATGCCTACAATGAGCAGTTCTTC,CASSGFRGNAYNEQFF
.,TRBJ2-3,TRBV7-8,.,16,TGTGCCAGCAGCTTCCGGACGGGACTCAGAACAGATACGCAGTATTTT,CASSFRTGLRTDTQYF
.,TRBJ1-2,TRBV29-1,.,18,TGCAGCGCCGGACGGGCAGGGGCGCTGGAAAATTTTAACTATGGCTACACCTTC,CSAGRAGALENFNYGYTF
.,TRBJ1-1,TRBV2,.,11,TGTGCCAGCAGTTATACCTCTGAAGCTTTCTTT,CASSYTSEAFF
.,TRBJ2-4,TRBV6-1,TRBD1,14,TGTGCCAGCAGTGAACCGGGACAGGGGAACATTCAGTACTTC,CASSEPGQGNIQYF
.,TRBJ2-5,TRBV6-1,TRBD2,16,TGTGCCAGCAGTGAGAGGACTAGCGGGGGGCAAAAGACCCAGTACTTC,CASSERTSGGQKTQYF
.,TRBJ2-5,TRBV7-6,.,11,TGTGCCAGCAGTGCTAAAGAGACCCAGTACTTC,CASSAKETQYF
.,TRBJ1-2,TRBV6-5,TRBD1,12,TGTGCCAGCACTTTACAGGGGGATGGCTACACCTTC,CASTLQGDGYTF
.,TRBJ2-1,TRBV5-1,.,13,TGCGCCAGCAGCCCCAACACAAACAATGAGCAGTTCTTC,CASSPNTNNEQFF
.,TRBJ2-7,TRBV10-3,.,12,TGTGCCAGCAGGGGTCTATCCTACGAGCAGTACTTC,CASRGLSYEQYF
.,TRBJ2-6,TRBV6-1,.,15,TGTGCCAGCAGTCTTCAAAACTCAGGGGCCAACGTCCTGACTTTC,CASSLQNSGANVLTF
.,TRBJ2-2,TRBV7-7,.,13,TGTGCTAGCAGTCAGGGGAACACCGGGGAGCTGTTTTTT,CASSQGNTGELFF
.,TRBJ2-1,TRBV7-9,TRBD1,16,TGTGCCAGCAGCTTCGGAGGGACAGGGAGAGGCAATGAGCAGTTCTTC,CASSFGGTGRGNEQFF
.,TRBJ1-3,TRBV7-9,.,15,TGTGCCAGCAGCTTGGGGAGTGACAGGGGAAACACCATATATTTT,CASSLGSDRGNTIYF
.,TRBJ2-3,TRBV29-1,TRBD2,17,TGCAGCGTCCTTGGGGCTAGCGGGGGCACTAGCACAGATACGCAGTATTTT,CSVLGASGGTSTDTQYF
.,TRBJ1-1,TRBV10-3,TRBD1,12,TGTGCCATCGGGGACAGTCCTACTGAAGCTTTCTTT,CAIGDSPTEAFF
.,TRBJ1-1,TRBV11-1,.,13,TGTGCCAGCAGCTGGCCATTGAACACTGAAGCTTTCTTT,CASSWPLNTEAFF
.,TRBJ2-5,TRBV6-4,.,15,TGTGCCAGCAGTTCAACGTACGGGGGCGCAGAGACCCAGTACTTC,CASSSTYGGAETQYF
.,TRBJ1-1,TRBV6-1,.,13,TGTGCCAGTAAACAGGTTCTAAACTCTGAAGCTTTCTTT,CASKQVLNSEAFF
.,TRBJ1-5,TRBV30,TRBD1,13,TGTGCCTGGAGCCAACAGGGGAATCAGCCCCAGCATTTT,CAWSQQGNQPQHF
.,TRBJ1-3,TRBV9,.,14,TGTGCCAGCAGCGCCGGACAGATAGGAAACACCATATATTTT,CASSAGQIGNTIYF
.,TRBJ1-2,TRBV5-6,TRBD1,15,TGTGCCAGCAGCTTGGCCTCAGGGGGTAGCTATGGCTACACCTTC,CASSLASGGSYGYTF
.,TRBJ2-2,TRBV29-1,.,12,TGCAGCGGGTCAAGCGGAACCGGGGAGCTGTTTTTT,CSGSSGTGELFF
few,TRBJ1-3,TRBV11-3,TRBD1,11,TGTGCCAGCAGCGGCGCGGGACAGCTATATTTT,CASSGAGQLYF
.,TRBJ2-7,TRBV4-1,TRBD1,15,TGCGCCAGCAGCCGAGAGGACAGGGTGGACTACGAGCAGTACTTC,CASSREDRVDYEQYF
.,TRBJ1-6,TRBV28,TRBD1,15,TGTGCCAGCAGTACACCACAGGGGTATAATTCACCCCTCCACTTT,CASSTPQGYNSPLHF
.,TRBJ2-3,TRBV5-1,.,14,TGCGCCAGCAGCGCCCCCAGTAGCACAGATACGCAGTATTTT,CASSAPSSTDTQYF
.,TRBJ1-6,TRBV5-8,TRBD1,16,TGTGCCACCCGGCTGCCGGACAGGGTTCCCAATTCACCCCTCCACTTT,CATRLPDRVPNSPLHF
.,TRBJ2-1,TRBV18,.,13,TGTGCCAGCTCACCACCTGTGTACAATGAGCAGTTCTTC,CASSPPVYNEQFF
.,TRBJ2-1,TRBV7-3,.,14,TGTGCCAGCAGCCTCCCCGGAGGTTATGATGAGCAGTTCTTC,CASSLPGGYDEQFF
.,TRBJ1-1,TRBV6-1,.,19,TGTGCCAGCAGTGAAGCGCTTCTGGGGCAGGTCGACGGGAACACTGAAGCTTTCTTT,CASSEALLGQVDGNTEAFF
.,TRBJ2-3,TRBV12-5,.,11,TGTGCTAGTGGTTTACAAACTACGCAGTATTTT,CASGLQTTQYF
.,TRBJ2-4,TRBV15,.,14,TGTGCCACCAGCAGAGCAGCGGCGGGGAACATTCAGTACTTC,CATSRAAAGNIQYF
.,TRBJ1-2,TRBV6-5,.,13,TGTGCCAGCAGGGAAACAAGTACTTCTGGCTACACCTTC,CASRETSTSGYTF
.,TRBJ1-1,TRBV5-1,.,13,TGCGCCAGCAGCTTCAATATGAACACTGAAGCTTTCTTT,CASSFNMNTEAFF
.,TRBJ2-5,TRBV5-4,TRBD1,17,TGTGCCAGCAGCTTGGGACAGGGGGCGAGGGTTGGGCGGAACCAGTACTTC,CASSLGQGARVGRNQYF
.,TRBJ1-2,TRBV5-1,TRBD1,15,TGCGCCAGCAGCTTGGATCTGAGACAGGGCTATGGCTACACCTTC,CASSLDLRQGYGYTF
.,TRBJ2-2,TRBV2,TRBD2,17,TGTGCCAGCAAGCAGGGGAAAGTAGCGGGGGTGACCGGGGAGCTGTTTTTT,CASKQGKVAGVTGELFF
.,TRBJ2-2,TRBV11-1,.,15,TGTGCCAGCAGCTTAGGGGGACACCTCACCGGGGAGCTGTTTTTT,CASSLGGHLTGELFF
.,TRBJ2-3,TRBV29-1,.,12,TGCAGCGTTGTAAGAGGGTCCGATACGCAGTATTTT,CSVVRGSDTQYF
.,TRBJ1-2,TRBV18,.,16,TGTGCCAGCTCGCCCGACAGACAATTCGCTAACTATGGCTACACCTTC,CASSPDRQFANYGYTF
.,TRBJ1-5,TRBV30,.,13,TGTGCCTGGAGTGTAGGGGGAGACCAGCCCCAGCATTTT,CAWSVGGDQPQHF
.,TRBJ2-2,TRBV5-1,.,17,TGCGCCAGCAGCTTGGAATTTACAGGGCCGAACACCGGGGAGCTGTTTTTT,CASSLEFTGPNTGELFF
.,TRBJ2-7,TRBV27,.,16,TGTGCCAGCAGGGAAGGGGGGACCAGCGGCTCCTACGAGCAGTACTTC,CASREGGTSGSYEQYF
once,TRBJ2-2,TRBV14,TRBD2,18,TGTGCCAGCAGCCAAAGAAGAGTAGCGGGGAATGGGGCCGGGGAGCTGTTTTTT,CASSQRRVAGNGAGELFF
.,TRBJ2-1,TRBV13,.,18,TGTGCCAGCAGCTTATTTGCCTGGACTAGTGAGGGGGACAATGAGCAGTTCTTC,CASSLFAWTSEGDNEQFF
.,TRBJ1-2,TRBV5-1,.,16,TGCGCCAGCAGCATAGATACCGGGACGGCGCTATGGGGCTACACCTTC,CASSIDTGTALWGYTF
.,TRBJ2-3,TRBV18,.,16,TGTGCCAGCTCACCAACCGGAAGCCGATTCACAGATACGCAGTATTTT,CASSPTGSRFTDTQYF
.,TRBJ1-6,TRBV30,TRBD1,13,TGTGCCTGGAGTGTACAGGGGCGGACACCCCTCCACTTT,CAWSVQGRTPLHF
.,TRBJ2-1,TRBV5-1,.,16,TGCGCCAGCAGCTTGAGGGTAGGGCCGCCATACAATGAGCAGTTCTTC,CASSLRVGPPYNEQFF
.,TRBJ1-1,TRBV19,TRBD1,15,TGTGCCAGTAGTACCGGACAGGGTTTGAACACTGAAGCTTTCTTT,CASSTGQGLNTEAFF
.,TRBJ2-5,TRBV21-1,.,15,TGTGCCATCAACTACGATCGGACAGTTGAAGAGACCCAGTACTTC,CAINYDRTVEETQYF
once,TRBJ2-2,TRBV5-1,.,15,TGCGCCAGCAGCGAGGAGAGGGGTCTTGCCGGGGAGCTGTTTTTT,CASSEERGLAGELFF